Following are 30 T cell receptor beta chains from one sample sequenced in a study of control samples from healthy donors and cancer patients. Profiled with immunoSEQ multiplex PCR; TCRdb holds only in-frame clones, not every one. The top ten hold 4.1% of the sample, which has fewer than 200,000 clones, around 93% seen once. The specimen was blood. Every receptor here comes from a woman aged 55 to 70 in good health.

In regard to this clone: Mismatch with germline at one junction end may stem from a read error. The same CDR3 can be traced to other DNA sequences in this sample. V usage is TRBV2 and J usage is TRBJ1-6; D uncertain. The CDR3 sequence is 14 residues long. Looked up from germline, CDR1 is SNHLY and CDR2 is FYNNEI. DNA for the CDR3: TGCGCCAGCAGGTTGCGGGAGACAAATTCACCCCTCCACTTT. Translation gives CASRLRETNSPLHF.

The genes are TRBV13 and TRBJ2-2, with D unclear. The CDR3 covers 20 residues. Looked up from germline, CDR1 is PRHDT and CDR2 is FYEKMQ (reference sequence). Trimming removed 3 bases from V and 4 bases from J, with 27 bases in between. CDR3 nucleotides: TGTGCCAGCAGCTTTTCCCTTAATGGGTTTTCCTGGTTAAGCACCGGGGAGCTGTTTTTT. As protein: CASSFSLNGFSWLSTGELFF.

V and J are TRBV19 and TRBJ1-5; D is undetermined. CDR1 LNHDA and CDR2 SQIVND come from the germline V gene (reference sequence). The V gene lost 3 bases and the J gene lost 9 bases, with 9 bases spanning the gap. There are 12 residues in the CDR3. CDR3 sequence reads: CASSMRFGPQHF. The CDR3 DNA follows: TGTGCCAGTAGTATGAGGTTCGGGCCCCAGCATTTT. Full variable domain (outside the CDR3, taken from reference TRBV19 and TRBJ1-5): DGGITQSPKYLFRKEGQNVTLSCEQNLNHDAMYWYRQDPGQGLRLIYYSQIVNDFQKGDIAEGYSVSREKKESFPLTVTSAQKNPTAFYLCASSMRFGPQHFGDGTRLSIL.

The V and J genes are TRBV7-2 and TRBJ2-7; D remains unclear. Trimming took off 1 base at V and 7 bases at J, with 8 bases between the two ends. The CDR3 totals 12 residues. The germline gives CDR1 SGHTA, CDR2 FQGNSA. The CDR3 DNA is TGTGCCAGCAGCTTAGACCGCATAGAGCAGTACTTC. It codes for CASSLDRIEQYF.

Here the CDR3 DNA reads TGTGCCAGCTCACCATGGCAGGCCATGGCGGAGGAGACCCAGTACTTC. Protein sequence: CASSPWQAMAEETQYF. The genes are TRBV18 and TRBJ2-5, with no clear D. Looked up from germline, CDR1 is KGHSH and CDR2 is LQKENI. Trimming removed 2 bases from V and 5 bases from J, with 18 bases in between. This CDR3 region has 16 residues.

Of note for this clone: At one boundary the junction diverges from the germline segment, which might be a read error. This rearrangement joins TRBV7-7 to TRBJ2-7; D not certain. The CDR3 extends over 14 amino acids. Germline assignment: CDR1 SSHAT and CDR2 FNYEAQ (reference sequence). The CDR3 region is CASSPRQDPYEQYF. The CDR3 nucleotides are TGTGCTAGCAGCCCCCGGCAGGACCCCTACGAGCAGTACTTC. The variable domain in full, completed from reference TRBV7-7 and TRBJ2-7, reads GAGVSQSPRYKVTKRGQDVTLRCDPISSHATLYWYQQALGQGPEFLTYFNYEAQPDKSGLPSDRFSAERPEGSISTLTIQRTEQRDSAMYRCASSPRQDPYEQYFGPGTRLTVT.

The chain uses TRBV2 and TRBJ1-2; D possibly corresponds to TRBD1 (5 bases). From germline, CDR1 is SNHLY and CDR2 FYNNEI. Trimming removed 4 bases from V and 0 bases from J, with 12 bases in between. CDR3 length: 15 amino acids. The CDR3 region has the DNA TGTGCCAGCAGTGCTACGACAGCGTCTAACTATGGCTACACCTTC. Translated: CASSATTASNYGYTF.

This clone was seen a single time. The gene calls are TRBV7-2 and TRBJ2-3, with TRBD2 matching 9 bases. The CDR3 runs 18 residues. J lost 0 bases, V lost 1 base, and 8 bases had no gene match. Per germline, CDR1 SGHTA and CDR2 FQGNSA. As DNA, the CDR3 is TGTGCCAGCAGCTTAGAAGGCGGGGGGGCCACTAGCACAGATACGCAGTATTTT. This codes for CASSLEGGGATSTDTQYF.

The rearrangement joins TRBV29-1 to TRBJ2-7; 9 bases match TRBD1. The CDR3 is made up of 14 amino acids. Looked up from germline, CDR1 is SQVTM and CDR2 is ANQGSEA. The ends lost 3 bases at V and 1 base at J; junction bases unmatched: 4. The chain's CDR3 is CSVDSGTGSYEQYF. CDR3 in DNA: TGCAGCGTTGACTCCGGGACAGGGTCCTACGAGCAGTACTTC.

V usage is TRBV9 and J usage is TRBJ2-7; D is possibly TRBD2 (6 bases). This CDR3 spans 14 amino acids. The V and J ends lost 4 bases and 2 bases respectively, with 13 bases between them. CDR1 SGDLS and CDR2 YYNGEE come from the germline V gene. CDR3 DNA: TGTGCCAGCAGCCCTCAGTGGAGGGCCTACGAGCAGTACTTC. The encoded protein is CASSPQWRAYEQYF.

The chain recombines TRBV7-2 with TRBJ1-2; 9 bases match TRBD1. The CDR3 is 15 amino acids. Germline CDR1 and CDR2: SGHTA and FQGNSA. The ends lost 5 bases at V and 2 bases at J; junction bases unmatched: 6. CDR3 in DNA: TGTGCCAGCAGCCCCCAACAGGGGGCGAACTATGGCTACACCTTC. It specifies CASSPQQGANYGYTF.

The J gene is TRBJ1-6, the V gene TRBV12-3 or TRBV12-4; no definite D call. Trimming stripped 6 bases from V and 10 bases from J, with 10 bases between. This CDR3 has 12 amino acids. The CDR3 here is CASSRAGSPLHF. The CDR3 nucleotides read TGTGCCAGCAGCCGAGCGGGCTCACCCCTCCACTTT.

This clone was observed a single time. The V gene is TRBV6-6, the J gene TRBJ1-2; D possibly corresponds to TRBD1 (6 bases). Germline values: CDR1 MNHNY, CDR2 SVGAGI (reference sequence). The CDR3 runs 12 residues. V gave up 5 bases and J gave up 7 bases, with 11 bases separating them. The CDR3 DNA is TGTGCCAGCAGTAGGGGGGGGACTGGCTACACCTTC. As protein: CASSRGGTGYTF.

V and J are TRBV27 and TRBJ1-2; tentative D call: TRBD1 (5 bases). The CDR3 has 13 amino acids. Germline V gene sequence: CDR1 MNHEY, CDR2 SMNVEV (reference sequence). Trimming pared 8 bases from V and 0 bases from J, leaving 10 bases between. The CDR3 reads CASRKTANYGYTF. The DNA for the CDR3 is TGTGCCAGCCGTAAGACAGCTAACTATGGCTACACCTTC.

The rearrangement uses TRBV10-3 and TRBJ1-3, with 10 bases lining up with TRBD1. CDR3 length: 15 amino acids. Per the germline V gene, CDR1 is ENHRY and CDR2 is SYGVKD. V lost 5 bases to trimming and J lost 3 bases; unmatched junction nucleotides: 4. CDR3 protein: CAISKDRGVGNTIYF. The CDR3 nucleotides read TGTGCCATCAGTAAGGACAGGGGGGTTGGAAACACCATATATTTT.

V usage is TRBV19 and J usage is TRBJ1-2; D remains unclear. This CDR3 contains 15 residues. Germline-derived CDR1 and CDR2 are LNHDA and SQIVND (reference sequence). The ends were cut back, 7 bases at V and 3 bases at J, with 18 bases in the middle. The CDR3 sequence is CASIRSTGLDYGYTF. The CDR3 DNA is TGTGCCAGTATCCGGTCGACGGGCCTGGACTATGGCTACACCTTC.

The gene calls are TRBV2 and TRBJ1-1, with D tentatively TRBD1 (6 bases). V was clipped by 6 bases and J by 6 bases, with 20 bases between them. Germline-derived CDR1 and CDR2 are SNHLY and FYNNEI. The CDR3 consists of 15 residues. CDR3: CASRDAQGRGAEAFF. DNA of the CDR3: TGTGCCAGCAGAGATGCTCAGGGGAGGGGTGCTGAAGCTTTCTTT.

The chain carries TRBV9 and TRBJ1-2; maybe TRBD1 (6 bases). V shed 2 bases and J shed 7 bases, with 24 bases lying between them. Germline V gene sequence: CDR1 SGDLS, CDR2 YYNGEE. This CDR3 is built from 17 residues. The CDR3 here is CASSVGGQQGLTGGYTF. CDR3 coding DNA: TGTGCCAGCAGCGTGGGGGGTCAACAGGGTTTAACGGGTGGCTACACCTTC.

The chain is built from TRBV6-5 and TRBJ2-7; D is uncertain. The CDR3 has 13 residues. Germline assignment: CDR1 MNHEY and CDR2 SVGAGI. Trimming took off 0 bases at V and 4 bases at J, with 7 bases between the two ends. The CDR3 loop reads CASSYSLKYEQYF. The CDR3 DNA follows: TGTGCCAGCAGTTACTCGCTAAAGTACGAGCAGTACTTC.

The J gene is TRBJ1-2, the V gene TRBV20-1; D uncertain. V lost 1 base and J lost 4, with 4 bases in between. The CDR3 runs to 11 residues. The germline V gene has CDR1 DFQATT and CDR2 SNEGSKA (reference sequence). CDR3 DNA: TGCAGTGCTAGAGTTCGCTATGGCTACACCTTC. Translating it yields CSARVRYGYTF.

The J gene is TRBJ1-4, the V gene TRBV5-1; D gene ambiguous. This CDR3 has 15 residues. Trimming left V 0 bases short and J 4 bases short, with 10 bases between. Per germline, CDR1 SGHRS and CDR2 YFSETQ. DNA for the CDR3: TGCGCCAGCAGCTTGGCCCTTCAGGATAATGAAAAACTGTTTTTT. This encodes CASSLALQDNEKLFF. The full variable domain, in which reference TRBV5-1 and TRBJ1-4 provide the parts outside the CDR3, is KAGVTQTPRYLIKTRGQQVTLSCSPISGHRSVSWYQQTPGQGLQFLFEYFSETQRNKGNFPGRFSGRQFSNSRSEMNVSTLELGDSALYLCASSLALQDNEKLFFGSGTQLSVL.

The rearrangement uses TRBV7-2 and TRBJ2-2; D is ambiguous. In germline, CDR1 is SGHTA, CDR2 FQGNSA. Trimming shortened V by 5 bases and J by 4 bases, and 14 bases separated the two germline ends. The CDR3 is 15 amino acids. The CDR3 is CASSPRPWLTGELFF. CDR3 DNA: TGTGCCAGCAGCCCTAGGCCCTGGCTCACCGGGGAGCTGTTTTTT.

The rearrangement links TRBV5-4 to TRBJ2-3, with 9 bases matching TRBD2. V lost 1 base and J lost 4; bases outside the gene matches: 7. This CDR3 spans 16 amino acids. From germline, CDR1 is SGHNT and CDR2 YYREEE (reference sequence). Written as DNA, the CDR3 is TGTGCCAGCAGCTTGTGGTCTAGCGGGGACTCAGATACGCAGTATTTT. It codes for CASSLWSSGDSDTQYF.

In its sample, this clone was seen once. The chain joins TRBV7-9 to TRBJ1-1; 9 nucleotides align to TRBD1. CDR1 and CDR2 (germline): SEHNR, FQNEAQ (reference sequence). Trimming cost V 3 bases and J 6 bases; bases outside gene matches: 5. The CDR3 length is 14 residues. The CDR3 DNA reads TGTGCCAGCAGCTTCGACGACAGGGGGGCTGAAGCTTTCTTT. Protein: CASSFDDRGAEAFF.

In the case of this clone: Other DNA sequences in the sample encode the same CDR3. CDR3 bases: TGCGCCAGCAGCTTGGATGGAGGGAACACTGAAGCTTTCTTT. As protein: CASSLDGGNTEAFF. J is TRBJ1-1 and V is TRBV5-1; unclear D gene. Trimming removed 0 bases at V and 1 base at J, with 7 bases between. In germline, CDR1 is SGHRS, CDR2 YFSETQ. The CDR3 consists of 14 residues.

This sequence joins TRBV14 and TRBJ1-1, with D uncertain. CDR3 length: 16 amino acids. Looked up from germline, CDR1 is SGHDN and CDR2 is FVKESK. With 5 bases removed from V and 0 bases from J, the gap between germline ends came to 16 bases. The CDR3 DNA reads TGTGCCAGCAGCTCAGAAGTCGTCTTGATGAACACTGAAGCTTTCTTT. Protein: CASSSEVVLMNTEAFF.

The V call is TRBV5-6, the J call TRBJ1-2; 8 positions agree with TRBD1. V gave up 4 bases and J gave up 7 bases; unmatched junction bases: 18. Germline V gene lookup returns CDR1 SGHDT and CDR2 YYEEEE. The CDR3 loop spans 17 amino acids. The CDR3 DNA follows: TGTGCCAGCAGCCCCACGGCAGGGGGCCGCCGGGAGGGTGGCTACACCTTC. Amino acids: CASSPTAGGRREGGYTF. Full variable domain (remainder filled in from reference TRBV5-6 and TRBJ1-2): DAGVTQSPTHLIKTRGQQVTLRCSPKSGHDTVSWYQQALGQGPQFIFQYYEEEERQRGNFPDRFSGHQFPNYSSELNVNALLLGDSALYLCASSPTAGGRREGGYTFGSGTRLTVV.

CDR3 loop: CASSQETQYF. CDR3 nucleotide sequence: TGTGCCAGCAGCCAAGAGACCCAGTACTTC. This rearrangement joins TRBV14 to TRBJ2-5; D uncertain. CDR3 length equals 10 residues. From germline, CDR1 is SGHDN and CDR2 FVKESK. Trimming stripped 0 bases from V and 7 bases from J, with 0 bases between.

The chain uses TRBV12-3 or TRBV12-4 and TRBJ1-2; no reliable D call. The V gene lost 6 bases and the J gene lost 2 bases, with 7 bases spanning the gap. This CDR3 has 12 amino acids. CDR3 amino acids: CASSPENYGYTF. In DNA form, the CDR3 reads TGTGCCAGCAGCCCCGAGAACTATGGCTACACCTTC.

The chain is built from TRBV14 and TRBJ2-5; a weak D match, TRBD2 (6 bases). Germline CDR1 and CDR2: SGHDN and FVKESK. Trimming shortened V by 1 base and J by 5 bases, and 14 bases separated the two germline ends. The CDR3 is made up of 15 amino acids. The CDR3 protein is CASSQAGGTGETQYF. CDR3 in DNA: TGTGCCAGCAGCCAAGCCGGCGGGACGGGCGAGACCCAGTACTTC.